This T cell receptor beta chain was sequenced during a study of blood T cells in healthy people across ages. Regarding the study as a whole: Long-lived donors had more naive CD4+ cells and higher diversity than aged donors.

With regard to this clonotype: Antigen unknown.

V lost 0 bases, J lost 0 bases, and 12 bases lay in between. Germline V gives CDR1 MNHEY, CDR2 SVGAGI. This CDR3 has 17 residues. The authors ran a second PCR of about 6 to 11 cycles using a sample-barcoded 5' primer and a J-beta primer mix. Tags on each cDNA molecule came from a template-switch adaptor with 12 random nucleotides. TCRdb re-called the 5' RACE reads through MiXCR, storing one row per CDR3 protein. The sample holds more than 1.4 million distinct CDR3 sequences, 42% seen once. Sequenced: blood. This TCR came from a woman aged 18-29 years in good health. The J gene is TRBJ1-5, the V gene TRBV6-5; D uncertain. The CDR3 DNA reads TGTGCCAGCAGTTACTCCATGACCGTTCCTAGCAATCAGCCCCAGCATTTT. Its translation is CASSYSMTVPSNQPQHF.